This T cell receptor beta chain was obtained from a study of blood T cell repertoires in COVID-19 (dated by TCRdb to about 2020). About the full investigation: Samples covering the acute and convalescent phases of COVID-19 were provided by collaborators in the United States, Italy and Spain. Where HLA class I and class II types were available, the types were taken from metadata supplied by the sample provider, not from assay-based typing. The dataset comprised deeply sampled blood TCRbeta repertoires from subjects exposed to, actively infected with, or recovered from COVID-19. The prospective study material was composed of cDNA or gDNA derived from T cells, B-cell-depleted T cells, or PBMCs. Samples were obtained from the ongoing ImmuneRACE study (first 160 participants) and from over a thousand subjects provided by 6 global collaborators. Sample metadata almost always included a de-identified subject ID, COVID-19 status, age in years and sex. The repertoires were made available in a free public database intended to serve as a resource for research on the immune response to SARS-CoV-2.

The collaborating institutions used their own protocols to collect whole blood in K2EDTA tubes. Collaborator samples were shipped for TCRbeta analysis as frozen whole blood, isolated PBMCs, or DNA extracted from either sample type. Deletion took 5 bases off V and 3 bases off J, with a span of 13 bases between the germline ends. The CDR3 runs 14 residues from the cysteine to the phenylalanine. Solely the CDR3 DNA is kept, with 42 bases framed from the first base. For CDR1 and CDR2, the germline V gene (reference sequence) lists MNHEY and SMNVEV. TCRbeta CDR3 regions were amplified from genomic DNA by means of the immunoSEQ Assay, a bias-controlled multiplex PCR. The original methods were these. Within the assay, amplification of reference gene primers was used to estimate how many nucleated cells each sample contained. To quantify the absolute abundance of each unique TCRbeta CDR3 rearrangement, sequence reads were collapsed and filtered. For each sample, productive Simpson clonality was calculated as the square root of Simpson's diversity index across productive rearrangements. TCRdb took this table from immuneACCESS and kept in-frame rearrangements with V and J called. Such tables lack part of the clones; where checked against another copy, unresolved V genes explain under half of the gap, and the rest is unexplained. The DNA was the basis for D and trimming; V, J and clone size are from that table. Within this sample are fewer than 250,000 clones, with more than 85% of them counted one time only. Approximately 0.66% of the sample lies in the top ten.

The paper as a whole reports these results and caveats: Clinical and demographic metadata were provided uncurated, with the amount varying by source and participant.

About this clone: The target of this receptor is not known. Base quality data are lacking; no much larger clone is found one base away.

Sequencing was carried out using peripheral blood. The TCR was taken from a man in his forties with acute or convalescent COVID-19. This chain is built from TRBV27 and TRBJ1-1, with no reliable assignment of the D segment. The sequenced DNA is TGTGCCAGCAGTGTGGGAGTGTCGGACACTGAAGCTTTCTTT. The translation is CASSVGVSDTEAFF.